This T cell receptor beta chain was identified during a study of OX40 agonist ivuxolimab in advanced cancers. Study details: An anti-OX40 (CD134) antibody with agonistic activity, ivuxolimab, was administered to patients. Whole-study findings and limits: The antigens recognized by the expanded peripheral T cells, that is their antigen specificity, were not determined.

Measured with immunoSEQ multiplex PCR; TCRdb has only the in-frame clones, and not every one. Of roughly 79,000 clones in the sample, approximately 90% were seen once. Points on this clone: Its antigen is currently unknown.

V was clipped by 0 bases and J by 2 bases, with 7 bases between them. CDR1 is SEHNR and CDR2 is FQNEAQ in the germline V gene (reference sequence). The CDR3 consists of 14 residues. The sample in question was CD4+ or CD8+ T cells sorted from blood, obtained in a trial of the OX40 agonist ivuxolimab. V usage is TRBV7-9 and J usage is TRBJ1-2; D may be TRBD1 (6 bases). The sequence came from an adult with an advanced solid tumor such as melanoma, head and neck, liver or kidney cancer. The CDR3: CASSLAQGNYGYTF. The CDR3, as DNA: TGTGCCAGCAGCTTAGCACAGGGCAACTATGGCTACACCTTC.